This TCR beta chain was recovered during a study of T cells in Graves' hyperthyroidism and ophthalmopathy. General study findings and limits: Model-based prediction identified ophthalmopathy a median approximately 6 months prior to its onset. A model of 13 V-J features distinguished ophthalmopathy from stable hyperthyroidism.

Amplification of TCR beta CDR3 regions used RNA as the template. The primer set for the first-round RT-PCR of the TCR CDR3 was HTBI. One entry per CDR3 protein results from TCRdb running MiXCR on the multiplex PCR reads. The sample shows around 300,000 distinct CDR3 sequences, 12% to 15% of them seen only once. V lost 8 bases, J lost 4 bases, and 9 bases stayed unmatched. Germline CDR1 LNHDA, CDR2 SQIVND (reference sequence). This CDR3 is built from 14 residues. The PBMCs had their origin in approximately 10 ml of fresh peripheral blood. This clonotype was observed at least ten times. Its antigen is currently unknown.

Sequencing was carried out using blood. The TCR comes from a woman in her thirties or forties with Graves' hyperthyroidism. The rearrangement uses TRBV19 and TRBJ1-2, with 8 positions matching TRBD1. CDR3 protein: CASFPTGESYGYTF. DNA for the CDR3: TGTGCCAGTTTTCCGACAGGGGAGAGCTATGGCTACACCTTC.